This T cell receptor beta chain was documented in a study of blood T cell repertoires in COVID-19. This clone occurred once. In the authors' workflow: By means of reference gene primer amplification, nucleated cell counts were estimated. Some clones are missing from TCRdb's copy, which holds only in-frame ones; the method was immunoSEQ multiplex PCR. The DNA was the basis for D and trimming; V, J and clone size are from that table. The table includes some 83,000 clones, about three quarters detected once. The CDR3 consists of 14 residues. V lost 4 bases and J 8 bases, leaving 17 bases between the germline ends. Germline V gene data show CDR1 as SGHAT and CDR2 as FQNNGV.

The origin of this receptor is a woman older than 75 with acute or convalescent COVID-19. Specimen: peripheral blood. V is TRBV11-2 and J is TRBJ1-2; D gene unclear. In nucleotides, the CDR3 is TGTGCCAGCAGCTCGTGGGCCCAGCCCGCGGGCTACACCTTC. It encodes CASSSWAQPAGYTF.